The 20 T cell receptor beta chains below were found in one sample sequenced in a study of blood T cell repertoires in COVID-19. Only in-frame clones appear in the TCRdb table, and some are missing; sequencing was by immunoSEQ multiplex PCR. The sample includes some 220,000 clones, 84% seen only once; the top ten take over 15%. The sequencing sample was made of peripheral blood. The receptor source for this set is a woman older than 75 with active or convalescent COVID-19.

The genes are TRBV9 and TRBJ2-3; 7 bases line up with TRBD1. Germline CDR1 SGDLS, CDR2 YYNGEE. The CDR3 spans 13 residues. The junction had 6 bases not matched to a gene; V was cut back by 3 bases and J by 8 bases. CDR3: CASSANPGGTQYF. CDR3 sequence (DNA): TGTGCCAGCAGCGCCAATCCAGGGGGTACGCAGTATTTT.

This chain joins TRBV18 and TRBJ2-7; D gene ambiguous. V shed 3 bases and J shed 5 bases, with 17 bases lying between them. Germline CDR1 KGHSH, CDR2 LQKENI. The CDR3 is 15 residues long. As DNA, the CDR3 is TGTGCCAGCTCACCCCGGAGACTCGCGCCTGACGAGCAGTACTTC. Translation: CASSPRRLAPDEQYF.

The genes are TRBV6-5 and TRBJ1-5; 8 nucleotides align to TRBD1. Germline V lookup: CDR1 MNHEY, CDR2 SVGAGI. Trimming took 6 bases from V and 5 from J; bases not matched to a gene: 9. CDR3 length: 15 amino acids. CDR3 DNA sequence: TGTGCCAGCAGCCGAGGACAGGGATTTCATCAGCCCCAGCATTTT. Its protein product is CASSRGQGFHQPQHF.

DNA for the CDR3: TGCGCCAGCAGCCAGGGACTAGCGGGGGGGGTAGATACGCAGTATTTT. This encodes CASSQGLAGGVDTQYF. The V call is TRBV4-1, the J call TRBJ2-3; 16 bases line up with TRBD2. This CDR3 region has 16 residues. The germline V gene encodes CDR1 MGHRA and CDR2 YSYEKL. J was trimmed by 5 bases and V by 3 bases; bases with no gene match: 2.

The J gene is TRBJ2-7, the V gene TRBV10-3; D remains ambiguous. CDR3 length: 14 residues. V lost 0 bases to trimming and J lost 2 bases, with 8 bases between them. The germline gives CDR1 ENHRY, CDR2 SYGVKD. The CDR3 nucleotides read TGTGCCATCAGTGAGTCGGCCAATACCTACGAGCAGTACTTC. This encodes CAISESANTYEQYF.

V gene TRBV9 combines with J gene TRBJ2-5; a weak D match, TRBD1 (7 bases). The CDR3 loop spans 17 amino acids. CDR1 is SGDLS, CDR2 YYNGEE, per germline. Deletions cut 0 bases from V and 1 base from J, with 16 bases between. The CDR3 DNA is TGTGCCAGCAGCGTAGTCTCAGGCGGGACAGCCCAAGAGACCCAGTACTTC. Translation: CASSVVSGGTAQETQYF.

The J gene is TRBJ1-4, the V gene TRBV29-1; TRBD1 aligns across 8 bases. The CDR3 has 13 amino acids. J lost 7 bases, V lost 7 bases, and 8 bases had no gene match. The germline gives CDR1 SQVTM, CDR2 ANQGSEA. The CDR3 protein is CSAGGQGGEKLFF. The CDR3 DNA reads TGCAGCGCGGGCGGACAGGGAGGTGAAAAACTGTTTTTT.

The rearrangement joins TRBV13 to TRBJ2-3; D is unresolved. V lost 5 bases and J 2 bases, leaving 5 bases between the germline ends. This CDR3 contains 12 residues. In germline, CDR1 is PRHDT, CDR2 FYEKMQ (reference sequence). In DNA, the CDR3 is TGTGCCAGCAGCCTATCCACAGATACGCAGTATTTT. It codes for CASSLSTDTQYF.

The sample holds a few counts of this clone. DNA for the CDR3: TGTGCCATCAGCGGGACAGAAAAGGCCAACGTCCTGACTTTC. Protein sequence: CAISGTEKANVLTF. V usage is TRBV10-3 and J usage is TRBJ2-6; TRBD1 matches at 7 bases. The CDR3 consists of 14 residues. V gave up 6 bases and J gave up 6 bases; unmatched junction bases: 5. Germline V lookup: CDR1 ENHRY, CDR2 SYGVKD.

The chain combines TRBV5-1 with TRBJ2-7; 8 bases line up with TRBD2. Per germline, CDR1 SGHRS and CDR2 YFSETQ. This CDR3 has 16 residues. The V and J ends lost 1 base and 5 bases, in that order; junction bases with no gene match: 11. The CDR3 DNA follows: TGCGCCAGCAGCTTGTTCCTCTCCGGGACTAGTAACGAGCAGTACTTC. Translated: CASSLFLSGTSNEQYF.

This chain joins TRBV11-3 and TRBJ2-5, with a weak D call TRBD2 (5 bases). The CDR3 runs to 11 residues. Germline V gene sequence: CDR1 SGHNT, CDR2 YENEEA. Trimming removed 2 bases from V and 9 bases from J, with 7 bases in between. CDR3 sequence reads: CASSLSAAQYF. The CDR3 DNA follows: TGTGCCAGCAGCTTATCAGCGGCCCAGTACTTC.

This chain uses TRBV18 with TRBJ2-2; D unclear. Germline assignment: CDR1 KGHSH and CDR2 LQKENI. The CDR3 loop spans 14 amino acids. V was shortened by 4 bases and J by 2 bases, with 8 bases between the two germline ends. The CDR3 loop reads CASSRATNTGELFF. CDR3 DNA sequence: TGTGCCAGCTCACGGGCTACCAACACCGGGGAGCTGTTTTTT. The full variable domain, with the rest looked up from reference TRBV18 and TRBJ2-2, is NAGVMQNPRHLVRRRGQEARLRCSPMKGHSHVYWYRQLPEEGLKFMVYLQKENIIDESGMPKERFSAEFPKEGPSILRIQQVVRGDSAAYFCASSRATNTGELFFGEGSRLTVL.

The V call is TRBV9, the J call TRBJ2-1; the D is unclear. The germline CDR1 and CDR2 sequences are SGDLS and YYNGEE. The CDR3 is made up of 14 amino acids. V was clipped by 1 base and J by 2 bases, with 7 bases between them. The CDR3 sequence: CASSVSQTYNEQFF. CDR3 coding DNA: TGTGCCAGCAGCGTATCCCAAACCTACAATGAGCAGTTCTTC.

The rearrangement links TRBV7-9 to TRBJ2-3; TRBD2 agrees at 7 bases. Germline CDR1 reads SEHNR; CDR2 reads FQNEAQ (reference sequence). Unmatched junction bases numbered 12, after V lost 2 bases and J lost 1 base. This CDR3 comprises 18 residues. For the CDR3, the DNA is TGTGCCAGCAGCTTACCCACCGGGACTACCCCTGGCACAGATACGCAGTATTTT. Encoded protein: CASSLPTGTTPGTDTQYF.

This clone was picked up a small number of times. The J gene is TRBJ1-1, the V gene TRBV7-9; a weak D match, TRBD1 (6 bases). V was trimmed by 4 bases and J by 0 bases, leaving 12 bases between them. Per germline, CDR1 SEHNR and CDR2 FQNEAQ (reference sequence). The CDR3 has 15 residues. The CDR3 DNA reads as TGTGCCAGCAGCTGGGGGGGCGCGGTGAACACTGAAGCTTTCTTT. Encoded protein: CASSWGGAVNTEAFF.

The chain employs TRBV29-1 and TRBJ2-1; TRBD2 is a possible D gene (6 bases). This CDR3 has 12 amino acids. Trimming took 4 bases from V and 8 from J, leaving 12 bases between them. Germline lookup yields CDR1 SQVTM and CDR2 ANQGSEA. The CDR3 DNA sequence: TGCAGCGTTGTCGCTAGCGAAGATGAGCAGTTCTTC. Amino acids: CSVVASEDEQFF.

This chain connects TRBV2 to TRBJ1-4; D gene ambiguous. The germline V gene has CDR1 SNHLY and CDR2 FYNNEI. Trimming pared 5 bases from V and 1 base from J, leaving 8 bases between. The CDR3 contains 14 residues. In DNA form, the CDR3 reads TGTGCCAGCAGTTCGACGGGAACTAATGAAAAACTGTTTTTT. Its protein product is CASSSTGTNEKLFF.

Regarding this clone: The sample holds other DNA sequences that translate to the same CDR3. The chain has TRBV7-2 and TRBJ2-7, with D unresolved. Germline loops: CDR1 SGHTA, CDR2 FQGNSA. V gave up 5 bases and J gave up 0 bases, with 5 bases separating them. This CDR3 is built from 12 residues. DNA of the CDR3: TGTGCCAGCAGCCTAAGCTCCTACGAGCAGTACTTC. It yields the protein CASSLSSYEQYF.

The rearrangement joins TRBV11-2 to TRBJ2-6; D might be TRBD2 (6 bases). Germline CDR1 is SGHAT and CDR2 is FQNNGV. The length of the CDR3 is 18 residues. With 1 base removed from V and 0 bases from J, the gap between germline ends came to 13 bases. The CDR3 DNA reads TGTGCCAGCAGCTTAGTATGGGGACTGACCTCTGGGGCCAACGTCCTGACTTTC. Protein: CASSLVWGLTSGANVLTF.

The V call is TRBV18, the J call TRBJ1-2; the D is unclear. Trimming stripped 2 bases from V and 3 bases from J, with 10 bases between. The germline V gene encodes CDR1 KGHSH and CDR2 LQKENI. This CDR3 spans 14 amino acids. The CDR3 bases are TGTGCCAGCTCACCAGGAGGGAAGGACTATGGCTACACCTTC. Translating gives CASSPGGKDYGYTF.